This T cell receptor (beta chain) was obtained from a study of blood T cell repertoires in COVID-19. Study-wide background: Whether acute or convalescent, the COVID-19 samples came from the United States, Italy and Spain. The analysed material was cDNA or gDNA that came from T cells, B-cell-depleted T cells, or PBMCs.

This clone showed up just a few times. The V end was cut by 4 bases, the J end by 4 bases, with 14 bases between. From germline, CDR1 is LGHDT and CDR2 YNNKEL (reference sequence). There are 15 residues in the CDR3. Per the study methods: Using reference gene primer amplification, nucleated cell counts were estimated. Only in-frame clones appear in the TCRdb table, and some are missing; sequencing was by immunoSEQ multiplex PCR. From that table come the V and J calls and clone size; the DNA was used to work out D and trimming. The sample lists about 130,000 clones; around 81% were seen once. The chain recombines TRBV3-1 (or the pseudogene TRBV3-2) with TRBJ1-3; D remains unclear. This clonotype was obtained from a human donor in a cohort sampled during active COVID-19. The sequenced sample consisted of peripheral blood. In DNA form, the CDR3 reads TGTGCCAGCAGCCCCGGGTCGCGAATCGGAAACACCATATATTTT. It translates to CASSPGSRIGNTIYF.